This T cell receptor (beta chain) comes out of a study of T cell repertoires in cytomegalovirus infection. Study overall: It was recently identified HLA-C-restricted and well-studied HLA-B-restricted CMV epitopes that the study used. Through public TCR beta signatures, both CMV infection and matching HLA type were indicated. Findings of the study overall: Frequencies of public TCR beta families were cumulated, and this identified carriers of CMV plus the relevant HLA.

Details on this clonotype: Its target is not known.

A single record per CDR3 protein comes from TCRdb applying MiXCR to the reads. The data show some 800,000 distinct CDR3 sequences, with 29% seen just once and around 13% held by the top ten. The origin of this receptor is a human donor in good health (CMV status not recorded). Some clones in this sample may be carry-over from other donors' samples. Here the sequenced sample was cultured CD8+ T cells from PBMCs, taken from culture after CMV antigen stimulation.

The CDR3 sequence is CASSPRGFFGYTF. DNA for the CDR3: TGTGCCAGTAGTCCACGTGGGTTTTTTGGCTACACCTTC. This sequence joins TRBV19 and TRBJ1-2; D unresolved. The length of the CDR3 is 13 residues. Trimming removed 5 bases at V and 7 bases at J, with 14 bases between. Per germline, CDR1 LNHDA and CDR2 SQIVND (reference sequence).